A single sample is the source of the 20 T cell receptor beta chains below, sequenced in a study of lymphopenia after photon versus proton radiotherapy. Using immunoSEQ multiplex PCR, the repertoire was profiled, and TCRdb retains in-frame clones only, with some absent. The sample lists tens of thousands of clones; about 85% were seen once. Sequenced material: peripheral blood, taken from a patient treated with photon-based radiotherapy. Every receptor here comes from a man between 60 and 75 years old with pancreatic cancer.

J is TRBJ1-2 and V is TRBV6-5; D remains unclear. The V end was cut by 6 bases, the J end by 7 bases, with 15 bases between. Germline values: CDR1 MNHEY, CDR2 SVGAGI. This CDR3 has 13 residues. CDR3 amino acids: CASSRDGAGGYTF. The CDR3 DNA is TGTGCCAGCAGCCGAGACGGCGCGGGTGGCTACACCTTC.

V and J are TRBV9 and TRBJ1-2; 7 nucleotides line up with TRBD1. This CDR3 has 16 amino acids. J was trimmed by 4 bases and V by 0 bases; bases with no gene match: 9. Germline loops: CDR1 SGDLS, CDR2 YYNGEE. The chain's CDR3 is CASSVGLDRVGYGYTF. The CDR3 nucleotides read TGTGCCAGCAGCGTAGGACTCGACAGGGTCGGCTATGGCTACACCTTC.

The genes are TRBV10-1 and TRBJ2-1; D is unclear. V gave up 0 bases and J gave up 4 bases, with 13 bases separating them. The germline V gene has CDR1 WNHNN and CDR2 SYGVQD (reference sequence). The CDR3 extends over 16 amino acids. The CDR3 sequence is CASSESVVPLYNEQFF. DNA for the CDR3: TGCGCCAGCAGTGAGTCAGTGGTCCCCTTATACAATGAGCAGTTCTTC.

The count of this clone is one. The chain combines TRBV4-3 with TRBJ1-2; D unclear. Germline V gives CDR1 LGHNA, CDR2 YSLEER. Deletions cut 0 bases from V and 8 bases from J, with 16 bases between. The CDR3 runs 15 residues. The CDR3 region is CASSQERPGLQGYTF. CDR3 sequence (DNA): TGCGCCAGCAGCCAAGAAAGACCAGGACTTCAGGGCTACACCTTC.

The J gene is TRBJ2-5, the V gene TRBV10-3; D is unclear. The CDR3 has 12 amino acids. The germline V gene has CDR1 ENHRY and CDR2 SYGVKD. V was cut by 0 bases and J by 12 bases, with 11 bases left in between. The CDR3 region has the DNA TGTGCCATCAGTGAGTCCGGACGATGGGAGTACTTC. Its translation is CAISESGRWEYF.

Here the CDR3 DNA reads TGTGCCAGCAGCTTTTTGGCTGATACGCAGTATTTT. It is translated as CASSFLADTQYF. The chain combines TRBV5-6 with TRBJ2-3, with unresolved D. The germline V gene encodes CDR1 SGHDT and CDR2 YYEEEE. CDR3 size: 12 residues. The V end was cut by 2 bases, the J end by 6 bases, with 7 bases between. Full variable domain (outside the CDR3, taken from reference TRBV5-6 and TRBJ2-3): DAGVTQSPTHLIKTRGQQVTLRCSPKSGHDTVSWYQQALGQGPQFIFQYYEEEERQRGNFPDRFSGHQFPNYSSELNVNALLLGDSALYLCASSFLADTQYFGPGTRLTVL.

The rearrangement uses TRBV5-1 and TRBJ1-1; possible D gene TRBD1, 6 bases. The V end lost 4 bases, the J end lost 3 bases, and 13 bases lay between the germline ends. Germline V gene data show CDR1 as SGHRS and CDR2 as YFSETQ. This CDR3 is 14 amino acids long. The CDR3 is CASSPGDGDTEAFF. CDR3 DNA: TGCGCCAGCAGCCCAGGGGACGGTGACACTGAAGCTTTCTTT.

The chain joins TRBV5-6 to TRBJ1-1; D call uncertain. V shed 6 bases and J shed 0 bases, with 18 bases lying between them. There are 16 residues in the CDR3. In germline, CDR1 is SGHDT, CDR2 YYEEEE. The CDR3: CASTTIRMSMNTEAFF. The CDR3 nucleotides read TGTGCCAGCACCACGATCAGGATGTCGATGAACACTGAAGCTTTCTTT.

The chain employs TRBV7-9 and TRBJ1-2; perhaps TRBD1 as D (5 bases). From germline, CDR1 is SEHNR and CDR2 FQNEAQ (reference sequence). The CDR3 is made up of 16 amino acids. The V end was cut by 4 bases, the J end by 1 base, with 16 bases between. CDR3 in amino acids: CASSSHSGRVNYGYTF. In DNA form, the CDR3 reads TGTGCCAGCAGCTCACATTCAGGGAGAGTTAACTATGGCTACACCTTC.

The rearrangement links TRBV6-5 to TRBJ2-2, with TRBD1 matching 7 bases. Germline V gene data show CDR1 as MNHEY and CDR2 as SVGAGI. Losses at the gene ends were 6 bases for V and 7 bases for J; bases not matched to a gene: 8. The CDR3 spans 14 residues. The CDR3 bases are TGTGCCAGCAGACTCCCGACAGGGTACGGGGAGCTGTTTTTT. Residues: CASRLPTGYGELFF.

This clone was detected once. The gene calls are TRBV7-2 and TRBJ1-2; no clear D. Germline assignment: CDR1 SGHTA and CDR2 FQGNSA. The CDR3 covers 12 residues. With 0 bases removed from V and 2 bases from J, the gap between germline ends came to 1 base. Written as DNA, the CDR3 is TGTGCCAGCAGCTTAGCAAACTATGGCTACACCTTC. This sequence encodes CASSLANYGYTF.

V usage is TRBV14 and J usage is TRBJ2-3; weak D call: TRBD1 (5 bases). The germline gives CDR1 SGHDN, CDR2 FVKESK. CDR3 length equals 15 residues. With 0 bases removed from V and 7 bases from J, the gap between germline ends came to 14 bases. CDR3 bases: TGTGCCAGCAGCCAAGAAACAGGCCTGGGGTATACGCAGTATTTT. Its translation is CASSQETGLGYTQYF.

The chain uses TRBV7-8 and TRBJ2-2, with D perhaps matching TRBD1 (5 bases). Germline values: CDR1 SGHVS, CDR2 FQNEAQ. The CDR3 runs 16 residues. With 4 bases removed from V and 5 bases from J, the gap between germline ends came to 17 bases. CDR3 sequence reads: CASSSRIGHLTGELFF. The DNA for the CDR3 is TGTGCCAGCAGCTCCAGGATTGGACACCTTACCGGGGAGCTGTTTTTT.

The chain joins TRBV19 to TRBJ1-3, with TRBD1 matching over 7 bases. Germline assignment: CDR1 LNHDA and CDR2 SQIVND (reference sequence). The CDR3 sequence is 13 residues long. V lost 10 bases to trimming and J lost 7 bases; unmatched junction nucleotides: 10. CDR3 protein: CATSTGSYNTIYF. Here the CDR3 DNA reads TGTGCCACCTCGACAGGGTCTTACAACACCATATATTTT.

This chain links TRBV2 with TRBJ2-7; D assignment may be TRBD1 or TRBD2 (5 bases each). This CDR3 has 13 amino acids. CDR1 SNHLY and CDR2 FYNNEI come from the germline V gene. Trimming took off 8 bases at V and 1 base at J, with 12 bases between the two ends. The CDR3 reads CASGDVGSYEQYF. CDR3 nucleotides: TGTGCCAGCGGGGACGTGGGATCCTACGAGCAGTACTTC.

The chain uses TRBV27 and TRBJ2-3; a possible D gene is TRBD2 (7 bases). This CDR3 has 14 residues. Looked up from germline, CDR1 is MNHEY and CDR2 is SMNVEV (reference sequence). V lost 0 bases and J 10 bases, leaving 14 bases between the germline ends. CDR3 loop: CASSLSWGEGAQYF. The CDR3 region has the DNA TGTGCCAGCAGTTTATCGTGGGGGGAGGGGGCGCAGTATTTT.

This chain joins TRBV30 and TRBJ1-1; TRBD1 might be the D (6 bases). V lost 3 bases, J lost 1 base, and 6 bases lay in between. Germline V gives CDR1 GTSNPN, CDR2 SVGIG (reference sequence). The CDR3 has 12 residues. CDR3 nucleotide sequence: TGTGCCTGGAGGGGACAGAACACTGAAGCTTTCTTT. This translates into CAWRGQNTEAFF.

This rearrangement joins TRBV6-5 to TRBJ1-1; tentatively, D is TRBD1 (5 bases). CDR3 size: 15 residues. The V end was cut by 0 bases, the J end by 2 bases, with 10 bases between. Germline CDR1 is MNHEY and CDR2 is SVGAGI. The CDR3 region has the DNA TGTGCCAGCAGTTACTCGGGGCAGGGAAACACTGAAGCTTTCTTT. It translates to CASSYSGQGNTEAFF.

The chain has TRBV7-9 and TRBJ2-1; D unclear. Germline lookup yields CDR1 SEHNR and CDR2 FQNEAQ (reference sequence). The CDR3 is made up of 13 amino acids. V lost 2 bases, J lost 15 bases, and 17 bases lay in between. The CDR3 loop reads CASSLQISGVLFF. The DNA for the CDR3 is TGTGCCAGCAGCTTACAGATCTCTGGCGTGTTGTTCTTC.

The chain joins TRBV6-1 to TRBJ1-1, with D tentatively TRBD1 (5 bases). The CDR3 sequence is 13 residues long. Per the germline V gene, CDR1 is MNHNS and CDR2 is SASEGT. V was shortened by 4 bases and J by 1 base, with 7 bases between the two germline ends. The CDR3 region has the DNA TGTGCCAGCAGTGGGACAACGAACACTGAAGCTTTCTTT. Its translation is CASSGTTNTEAFF.